This note documents a single T cell receptor (beta chain) sequence. Participants comprised healthy donors of bone marrow. CDR1 LNHDA and CDR2 SQIVND come from the germline V gene (reference sequence). This CDR3 comprises 14 residues. V lost 6 bases to trimming and J lost 1 base; unmatched junction nucleotides: 3. The data stem from a study of cytomegalovirus exposure and HLA in healthy donors. PCR primers comprised 60 Vbeta and 13 Jbeta primers. Data came from immunoSEQ multiplex PCR; TCRdb stores just in-frame clones and leaves some out. The repertoire holds roughly 120,000 clones, with roughly 70% as singletons.

This chain links TRBV19 with TRBJ1-1; TRBD1 matches 9 bases. The TCR comes from a man younger than 30 in good health and CMV-seropositive. Sample: PBMCs. The CDR3 DNA follows: TGTGCCAGTAGAAAGACAGGGGGGAACACTGAAGCTTTCTTT. The encoded protein is CASRKTGGNTEAFF.